The rows below give T cell receptor beta chains drawn from one sample of a study of cytomegalovirus exposure and HLA in healthy donors. Profiled with immunoSEQ multiplex PCR; TCRdb holds only in-frame clones, not every one. The table lists approximately 240,000 clones, just over 90% of them singletons. Sequenced input: PBMCs. These receptors all stem from a woman younger than 35 in good health and CMV-seronegative. CDR3s include the opening cysteine and the closing phenylalanine or tryptophan. The D gene is left open where the match is weak. Clone size is stated in some rows and not others, as once, few, many or a class when expanded.

D gene: TRBD1
J gene: TRBJ2-7
V gene: TRBV9
clone size: -
CDR3 protein: CASSDGQGVSYEQYF
CDR3 DNA: TGTGCCAGCAGCGATGGACAGGGGGTTAGCTACGAGCAGTACTTC

D gene: TRBD1
J gene: TRBJ2-5
V gene: TRBV19
clone size: -
CDR3 protein: CASSSHRGVQETQYF
CDR3 DNA: TGTGCCAGTAGTTCCCACAGGGGGGTCCAAGAGACCCAGTACTTC

D gene: -
J gene: TRBJ1-2
V gene: TRBV18
clone size: -
CDR3 protein: CASSPTEVYNYGYTF
CDR3 DNA: TGTGCCAGCTCACCAACAGAAGTCTATAACTATGGCTACACCTTC

D gene: TRBD2
J gene: TRBJ2-7
V gene: TRBV4-1
clone size: -
CDR3 protein: CASSLGLDRPYEQYF
CDR3 DNA: TGCGCCAGCAGCCTGGGACTAGACCGCCCCTACGAGCAGTACTTC

D gene: -
J gene: TRBJ1-2
V gene: TRBV9
clone size: -
CDR3 protein: CASSKDSNYGYTF
CDR3 DNA: TGTGCCAGCAGCAAAGACAGTAACTATGGCTACACCTTC

D gene: TRBD2
J gene: TRBJ2-3
V gene: TRBV6-5
clone size: -
CDR3 protein: CASSQGGGGTQYF
CDR3 DNA: TGTGCCAGCAGCCAGGGCGGGGGTGGTACGCAGTATTTT

D gene: TRBD1
J gene: TRBJ1-2
V gene: TRBV9
clone size: once
CDR3 protein: CASSEPGQASRGYTF
CDR3 DNA: TGTGCCAGCAGCGAGCCTGGACAGGCCTCTCGGGGCTACACCTTC

D gene: -
J gene: TRBJ1-5
V gene: TRBV11-3
clone size: -
CDR3 protein: CASSLDLVPGKGDQPQHF
CDR3 DNA: TGTGCCAGCAGCTTAGATCTGGTTCCAGGGAAAGGCGATCAGCCCCAGCATTTT

D gene: -
J gene: TRBJ2-6
V gene: TRBV13
clone size: -
CDR3 protein: CASSLVVGGTGANVLTF
CDR3 DNA: TGTGCCAGCAGCTTAGTTGTTGGGGGGACGGGGGCCAACGTCCTGACTTTC

D gene: -
J gene: TRBJ2-1
V gene: TRBV9
clone size: -
CDR3 protein: CASSAGGTYNEQFF
CDR3 DNA: TGTGCCAGCAGCGCTGGCGGGACTTACAATGAGCAGTTCTTC

D gene: -
J gene: TRBJ2-3
V gene: TRBV2
clone size: -
CDR3 protein: CASTSGRRDTQYF
CDR3 DNA: TGTGCCAGCACCAGCGGGCGGCGGGATACGCAGTATTTT

D gene: -
J gene: TRBJ2-7
V gene: TRBV6-1
clone size: -
CDR3 protein: CASSEFGRAPGSYEQYF
CDR3 DNA: TGTGCCAGCAGTGAATTCGGGCGGGCCCCTGGGAGCTACGAGCAGTACTTC

D gene: -
J gene: TRBJ2-6
V gene: TRBV19
clone size: -
CDR3 protein: CASLRSGANVLTF
CDR3 DNA: TGTGCCAGCCTACGCTCTGGGGCCAACGTCCTGACTTTC

D gene: TRBD2
J gene: TRBJ2-5
V gene: TRBV29-1
clone size: -
CDR3 protein: CSVVGLAGYETQYF
CDR3 DNA: TGCAGCGTTGTGGGACTAGCGGGGTATGAGACCCAGTACTTC

D gene: -
J gene: TRBJ1-1
V gene: TRBV5-6
clone size: -
CDR3 protein: CASSLGGTGIGFNTEAFF
CDR3 DNA: TGTGCCAGCAGCTTGGGGGGTACAGGGATAGGCTTCAACACTGAAGCTTTCTTT

D gene: TRBD1
J gene: TRBJ2-1
V gene: TRBV5-1
clone size: -
CDR3 protein: CASSLGQDYNEQFF
CDR3 DNA: TGCGCCAGCAGCCTGGGACAGGACTACAATGAGCAGTTCTTC

D gene: TRBD1
J gene: TRBJ1-4
V gene: TRBV28
clone size: -
CDR3 protein: CASRLHRGGNEKLFF
CDR3 DNA: TGTGCCAGCAGGCTTCACAGGGGTGGCAATGAAAAACTGTTTTTT

D gene: -
J gene: TRBJ2-1
V gene: TRBV30
clone size: -
CDR3 protein: CAWSVIRGFDNEQFF
CDR3 DNA: TGTGCCTGGAGTGTTATCAGGGGCTTTGACAATGAGCAGTTCTTC

D gene: -
J gene: TRBJ1-2
V gene: TRBV21-1
clone size: -
CDR3 protein: CASGPWNYGYTF
CDR3 DNA: TGTGCCAGCGGCCCGTGGAACTATGGCTACACCTTC

D gene: -
J gene: TRBJ2-2
V gene: TRBV7-3
clone size: -
CDR3 protein: CASSSWTENTGELFF
CDR3 DNA: TGTGCCAGCAGCTCTTGGACAGAGAACACCGGGGAGCTGTTTTTT

D gene: -
J gene: TRBJ2-5
V gene: TRBV6-1
clone size: -
CDR3 protein: CASSGLAQVETQYF
CDR3 DNA: TGTGCCAGCAGTGGGCTAGCGCAGGTAGAGACCCAGTACTTC

D gene: TRBD2
J gene: TRBJ2-2
V gene: TRBV5-6
clone size: once
CDR3 protein: CASSWGLAGGPVTGELFF
CDR3 DNA: TGTGCCAGCAGCTGGGGACTAGCGGGAGGGCCGGTCACCGGGGAGCTGTTTTTT

D gene: -
J gene: TRBJ1-1
V gene: TRBV9
clone size: -
CDR3 protein: CASSVVTNTEAFF
CDR3 DNA: TGTGCCAGCAGCGTGGTTACTAACACTGAAGCTTTCTTT

D gene: -
J gene: TRBJ1-4
V gene: TRBV7-2
clone size: -
CDR3 protein: CASSLQGQLVEKLFF
CDR3 DNA: TGTGCCAGCAGCTTACAGGGTCAGTTAGTTGAAAAACTGTTTTTT

D gene: -
J gene: TRBJ1-2
V gene: TRBV9
clone size: -
CDR3 protein: CASTAVYYGYTF
CDR3 DNA: TGTGCCAGCACGGCGGTCTACTATGGCTACACCTTC

D gene: -
J gene: TRBJ2-7
V gene: TRBV10-1
clone size: once
CDR3 protein: CASSDFGTGSVNF
CDR3 DNA: -

D gene: -
J gene: TRBJ1-2
V gene: TRBV2
clone size: -
CDR3 protein: CASSADRLYGYTF
CDR3 DNA: TGTGCCAGCAGCGCCGACAGGCTCTATGGCTACACCTTC

D gene: -
J gene: TRBJ2-7
V gene: TRBV5-1
clone size: -
CDR3 protein: CASSLRQALSEQYF
CDR3 DNA: TGCGCCAGCAGCTTGAGGCAGGCGTTATCCGAGCAGTACTTC

D gene: -
J gene: TRBJ2-6
V gene: TRBV6-1
clone size: -
CDR3 protein: CASSAGFSGANVLTF
CDR3 DNA: TGTGCCAGCAGTGCCGGGTTCTCTGGGGCCAACGTCCTGACTTTC

D gene: -
J gene: TRBJ2-1
V gene: TRBV6-1
clone size: -
CDR3 protein: CASSEATGTDEQFF
CDR3 DNA: TGTGCCAGCAGTGAAGCAACGGGTACCGATGAGCAGTTCTTC

D gene: TRBD2
J gene: TRBJ2-7
V gene: TRBV5-1
clone size: -
CDR3 protein: CASSPRLSGAAWYEQYF
CDR3 DNA: TGCGCCAGCAGCCCCCGGCTGAGCGGGGCGGCTTGGTACGAGCAGTACTTC

D gene: -
J gene: TRBJ2-1
V gene: TRBV30
clone size: once
CDR3 protein: CAWSAIARSFYNEQFF
CDR3 DNA: TGTGCCTGGAGTGCAATTGCCAGGTCCTTCTACAATGAGCAGTTCTTC

D gene: -
J gene: TRBJ1-5
V gene: TRBV27
clone size: -
CDR3 protein: CASSLYGSQPQHF
CDR3 DNA: TGTGCCAGCAGTTTATACGGGTCGCAGCCCCAGCATTTT

D gene: TRBD2
J gene: TRBJ2-7
V gene: TRBV18
clone size: -
CDR3 protein: CASSPVGSGRLEQYF
CDR3 DNA: TGTGCCAGCTCACCAGTGGGCAGCGGGAGGTTGGAGCAGTACTTC

D gene: TRBD1
J gene: TRBJ1-2
V gene: TRBV6-5
clone size: -
CDR3 protein: CASSWQGVDYGYTF
CDR3 DNA: TGTGCCAGCAGTTGGCAGGGGGTTGACTATGGCTACACCTTC

D gene: TRBD2
J gene: TRBJ2-5
V gene: TRBV10-3
clone size: few
CDR3 protein: CAISHGLAGGGSQETQYF
CDR3 DNA: TGTGCCATCAGCCACGGACTAGCGGGAGGAGGGTCCCAAGAGACCCAGTACTTC

D gene: -
J gene: TRBJ1-1
V gene: TRBV30
clone size: -
CDR3 protein: CAWSLTRAGEAFF
CDR3 DNA: TGTGCCTGGAGTTTAACCCGGGCGGGTGAAGCTTTCTTT

D gene: -
J gene: TRBJ1-1
V gene: TRBV4-1
clone size: once
CDR3 protein: CASTPGVGEAFF
CDR3 DNA: TGCGCCAGCACCCCGGGGGTCGGTGAAGCTTTCTTT

D gene: -
J gene: TRBJ1-2
V gene: TRBV28
clone size: -
CDR3 protein: CASSPGRGRFRGYTF
CDR3 DNA: TGTGCCAGCAGCCCCGGGCGGGGGCGATTTAGGGGCTACACCTTC

D gene: TRBD1
J gene: TRBJ2-2
V gene: TRBV4-2
clone size: -
CDR3 protein: CASSQGTGDTGELFF
CDR3 DNA: TGTGCCAGCAGCCAAGGGACAGGGGACACCGGGGAGCTGTTTTTT